Reported below is one TCR beta chain. Its antigen remains unknown. The record originates from a study of OX40 agonist ivuxolimab in advanced cancers. Whole-study context: Patients in dose escalation had liver, melanoma, kidney or head and neck cancers.

This table comes from immunoSEQ multiplex PCR, and its TCRdb copy is limited to in-frame clones, with some not included. This table holds tens of thousands of clones, about 91% found once. Study-wide results and limits: Circulating CD4+ and CD8+ T cells showed clonal expansion by week 6 at 0.1 to 3.0 mg/kg.

The germline CDR1 and CDR2 sequences are ENHRY and SYGVKD. V lost 2 bases and J 9 bases, leaving 17 bases between the germline ends. This CDR3 contains 15 residues. The receptor was derived from an adult with an advanced solid tumor such as melanoma, head and neck, liver or kidney cancer. The chain joins TRBV10-3 to TRBJ1-5; a weak D match, TRBD1 (6 bases). This sample comprised CD4+ or CD8+ T cells sorted from blood, obtained in a trial of the OX40 agonist ivuxolimab. The CDR3 coding sequence is TGTGCCATCAGTGAGGGGGAGCAGGGGAGGCGGCCCCAGCATTTT. Protein: CAISEGEQGRRPQHF.